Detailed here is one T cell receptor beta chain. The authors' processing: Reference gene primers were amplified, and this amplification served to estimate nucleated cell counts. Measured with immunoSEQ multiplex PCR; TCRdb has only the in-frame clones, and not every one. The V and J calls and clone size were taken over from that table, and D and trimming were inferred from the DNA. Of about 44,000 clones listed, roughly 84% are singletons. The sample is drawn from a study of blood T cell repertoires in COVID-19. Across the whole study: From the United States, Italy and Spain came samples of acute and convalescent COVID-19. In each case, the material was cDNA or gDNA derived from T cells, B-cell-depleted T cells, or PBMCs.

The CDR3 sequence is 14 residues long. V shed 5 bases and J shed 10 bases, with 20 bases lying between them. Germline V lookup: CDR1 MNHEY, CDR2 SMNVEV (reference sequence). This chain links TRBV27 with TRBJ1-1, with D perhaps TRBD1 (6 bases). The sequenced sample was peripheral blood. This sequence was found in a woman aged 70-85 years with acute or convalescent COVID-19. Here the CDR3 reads CASSLRGRGWRAFF. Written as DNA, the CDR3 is TGTGCCAGCAGTCTGCGGGGGCGGGGTTGGAGAGCTTTCTTT.